This T cell receptor beta chain was profiled in a study of blood T cell repertoires in COVID-19. The CDR3 covers 16 residues. V dropped 0 bases and J dropped 4; count of bases not matched to a gene: 8. Germline CDR1 reads SGHRS; CDR2 reads YFSETQ. Assay: immunoSEQ multiplex PCR; the TCRdb copy retains only in-frame clones and omits some. This table holds some 510,000 clones, 88% found once. Ten or more counts support this clone. Those who participated ranged in age from roughly 18 to 90 years and resided in around 22 US areas. Sequencing was performed on PBMCs or T cells enriched from blood (not recorded which). The sequence was obtained from a woman aged 40 to 50 who had recovered from COVID-19. The chain has TRBV5-1 and TRBJ1-1; 8 bases match TRBD1. CDR3: CASSLASGGAATEAFF. CDR3 bases: TGCGCCAGCAGCTTGGCCTCAGGGGGCGCCGCCACTGAAGCTTTCTTT. The complete variable domain, with remaining parts taken from reference TRBV5-1 and TRBJ1-1, reads KAGVTQTPRYLIKTRGQQVTLSCSPISGHRSVSWYQQTPGQGLQFLFEYFSETQRNKGNFPGRFSGRQFSNSRSEMNVSTLELGDSALYLCASSLASGGAATEAFFGQGTRLTVV.